This T cell receptor beta chain was profiled in a study of beta chain features in type 1 diabetes. What was sequenced were expressed TCRB transcripts, since all of the isolated RNA had been reverse transcribed. Some clones are missing from TCRdb's copy, which holds only in-frame ones; the method was immunoSEQ multiplex PCR. The sample lists around 99,000 clones, 40% occurring once. The germline CDR1 and CDR2 sequences are SEHNR and FQNEAQ (reference sequence). The V segment lost 1 base and the J segment 6 bases; nucleotides outside the gene matches: 5. The CDR3 totals 15 residues. The sequenced material came from stem cell memory CD4+ T cells from blood. V usage is TRBV7-9 and J usage is TRBJ2-7, with TRBD2 matching 11 bases. The receptor was isolated from a woman in her late teens or twenties in good health. CDR3 region: CASSLGASGRLEQYF. DNA of the CDR3: TGTGCCAGCAGCTTAGGGGCTAGCGGGAGGCTCGAGCAGTACTTC.